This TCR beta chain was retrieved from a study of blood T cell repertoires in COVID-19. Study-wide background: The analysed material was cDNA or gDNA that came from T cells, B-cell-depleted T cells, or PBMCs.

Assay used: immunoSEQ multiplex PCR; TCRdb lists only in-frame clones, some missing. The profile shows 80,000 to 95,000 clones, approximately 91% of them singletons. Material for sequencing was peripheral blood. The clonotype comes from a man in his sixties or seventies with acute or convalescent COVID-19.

CDR3 nucleotide sequence: TGTGCCAGCAGCTTAACTAGCGGGGGAAACACCGGGGAGCTGTTTTTT. This sequence encodes CASSLTSGGNTGELFF. This sequence joins TRBV5-6 and TRBJ2-2; 11 bases line up with TRBD2. The CDR3 has 16 amino acids. V was pared by 2 bases and J by 2 bases, with 2 bases of the junction left unmatched. The V gene's germline CDR1 is SGHDT and CDR2 YYEEEE.